The source of this T cell receptor beta chain is a study of shared clonotypes between healthy human individuals. The germline gives CDR1 MNHEY, CDR2 SMNVEV (reference sequence). Trimming took 6 bases from V and 3 from J, leaving 12 bases between them. The CDR3 is made up of 14 amino acids. A word on this clone: Its antigen remains unknown.

The naive CD8 population came from CD45RO-negative cells selected for CCR7, without terminally differentiated effector memory CD45RA+ cells. General observations from the study: The study found roughly 5% of naive CD4 clonotypes shared across four donors.

As handled by the study authors: Junction-only immunoSEQ sequences carried no quality scores, so filtering differed. The assay was immunoSEQ multiplex PCR, and TCRdb's table has in-frame clones only and misses some. V and J calls and clone size come straight from that table; D and trimming were deduced from the DNA. The sample shows around 2,000,000 clones, 93% of them seen only once. The V gene is TRBV27, the J gene TRBJ1-5; no clear D. The sequencing sample was made of naive CD8+ T cells from PBMCs. The sequence was obtained from a young man in good health. Some clones in this sample may be carry-over from other donors' samples. The CDR3, as DNA: TGTGCCAGCAGCCCATTTTCCCACAATCAGCCCCAGCATTTT. This sequence encodes CASSPFSHNQPQHF.